The rows below give T cell receptor beta chains drawn from one sample of a study of T cell responses to AZD1222 COVID-19 vaccine. Profiling relied on immunoSEQ multiplex PCR, and the TCRdb table lists in-frame clones only, not all of them. The repertoire consists of some 150,000 clones, with around 89% occurring once and the leading ten covering 3% to 4%. Sequencing used peripheral blood, obtained 28 days after the second AZD1222 dose. The receptor set was obtained from an adult who received the AZD1222 COVID-19 vaccine. Each CDR3 is given with its conserved first and last residue. A D gene is named only where the DNA matches it firmly. The listing skips clone size in some rows; elsewhere it reads once, few, many or a size class.

>TRBJ2-2|-|TRBV7-3|-
CASSRNRESTGELFF
TGTGCCAGCAGTCGGAACAGGGAGAGCACCGGGGAGCTGTTTTTT
>TRBJ1-1|-|TRBV28|few
CASSLGLRNTEAFF
TGTGCCAGCAGTCTCGGCCTGCGGAACACTGAAGCTTTCTTT
>TRBJ2-3|TRBD2|TRBV10-3|-
CAISAGLAGSTDTQYF
TGTGCCATCAGTGCGGGACTAGCGGGGAGCACAGATACGCAGTATTTT
>TRBJ2-2|-|TRBV9|-
CASSVTLNTGELFF
TGTGCCAGCAGCGTGACACTGAACACCGGGGAGCTGTTTTTT
>TRBJ1-5|TRBD1|TRBV7-9|-
CASSYTDRDNQPQHF
TGTGCCAGCAGCTATACAGACAGGGATAATCAGCCCCAGCATTTT
>TRBJ1-2|TRBD1|TRBV6-1|-
CASSGLAGGGLNYGYTF
TGTGCCAGCAGTGGGTTGGCAGGGGGCGGCCTAAACTATGGCTACACCTTC
>TRBJ1-2|-|TRBV29-1|-
CSGGPLTLGYTF
TGCAGCGGCGGACCGTTGACTCTTGGCTACACCTTC
>TRBJ2-7|-|TRBV2|-
CASSAGQSLLNEQYF
TGTGCCAGCAGTGCCGGACAGAGCCTGTTGAACGAGCAGTACTTC
>TRBJ1-4|-|TRBV6-1|-
CASSEEGGKTKKLFF
TGTGCCAGCAGTGAAGAGGGGGGGAAGACGAAAAAACTGTTTTTT
>TRBJ2-7|-|TRBV10-3|-
CAISDSRSRGEQYF
TGTGCCATCAGTGACTCCAGGTCGAGGGGCGAGCAGTACTTC
>TRBJ1-4|-|TRBV16|few
CASSQGLNEKLFF
TGTGCCAGCAGCCAAGGCCTTAATGAAAAACTGTTTTTT
>TRBJ2-1|TRBD2|TRBV30|-
CAWSTFRGGEDEQFF
TGTGCCTGGAGCACCTTCCGGGGGGGTGAGGATGAGCAGTTCTTC
>TRBJ2-2|TRBD2|TRBV7-7|few
CASSSLAGGAAGWSNTGELFF
TGTGCTAGCAGCTCACTAGCGGGAGGCGCGGCAGGTTGGTCCAACACCGGGGAGCTGTTTTTT
>TRBJ2-7|-|TRBV28|-
CASSSRSYEQYF
TGTGCCAGCAGTTCCAGGAGCTACGAGCAGTACTTC